The 8 T cell receptor beta chains reported below all come from one sample, sequenced in a study of cytomegalovirus exposure and HLA in healthy donors. Primers for the PCR totalled 60 Vbeta and 13 Jbeta. Using immunoSEQ multiplex PCR, the repertoire was profiled, and TCRdb retains in-frame clones only, with some absent. The repertoire has around 170,000 clones, roughly 80% of them found once; the top ten carry less than 2%. Sequencing was performed on PBMCs. These receptors all stem from a man between 40 and 49 years old in good health and CMV-seronegative.

The J gene is TRBJ1-3, the V gene TRBV5-4; D is unresolved. Germline V gene lookup returns CDR1 SGHNT and CDR2 YYREEE (reference sequence). V lost 1 base and J lost 0, with 11 bases in between. This CDR3 has 16 amino acids. The CDR3 DNA reads as TGTGCCAGCAGCTTGTACCCGGGGTTCTCTGGAAACACCATATATTTT. As protein: CASSLYPGFSGNTIYF.

The chain recombines TRBV7-6 with TRBJ2-7; D gene unclear. Trimming took off 0 bases at V and 1 base at J, with 10 bases between the two ends. The CDR3 covers 15 residues. Germline V gene lookup returns CDR1 SGHVS and CDR2 FNYEAQ. The chain's CDR3 is CASSLAATASYEQYF. As DNA, the CDR3 is TGTGCCAGCAGCTTAGCAGCGACGGCGTCCTACGAGCAGTACTTC.

The chain joins TRBV27 to TRBJ1-5, with D unresolved. This CDR3 spans 13 amino acids. The V end lost 1 base, the J end lost 3 bases, and 4 bases lay between the germline ends. Germline CDR1 reads MNHEY; CDR2 reads SMNVEV (reference sequence). The CDR3 bases are TGTGCCAGCAGTTTATGGGCCAATCAGCCCCAGCATTTT. It codes for CASSLWANQPQHF.

The rearrangement links TRBV5-6 to TRBJ1-6, with 7 bases fitting TRBD1. CDR3 length equals 13 residues. The germline V gene encodes CDR1 SGHDT and CDR2 YYEEEE. The J segment lost 6 bases and the V segment lost 4 bases, leaving 1 base of the junction unmatched. CDR3 loop: CASSRDSNSPLHF. CDR3 nucleotides: TGTGCCAGCAGCCGGGACAGTAATTCACCCCTCCACTTT.

This chain connects TRBV29-1 to TRBJ2-7; 10 bases are shared with TRBD2. The germline CDR1 and CDR2 sequences are SQVTM and ANQGSEA. This CDR3 is 15 amino acids long. The ends lost 1 base at V and 2 bases at J; junction bases unmatched: 5. The CDR3 loop reads CSVEGALAGAYEQYF. In DNA, the CDR3 is TGCAGCGTTGAAGGCGCCCTAGCGGGAGCCTACGAGCAGTACTTC.

The rearrangement joins TRBV6-5 to TRBJ2-1; 7 bases agree with TRBD1. There are 15 residues in the CDR3. Per germline, CDR1 MNHEY and CDR2 SVGAGI. J lost 4 bases, V lost 2 bases, and 5 bases had no gene match. The CDR3, as DNA: TGTGCCAGCAGTTACCGACAGGGTGATTACAATGAGCAGTTCTTC. Translating it yields CASSYRQGDYNEQFF.

This sequence joins TRBV5-8 and TRBJ2-2; 12 nucleotides match TRBD2. CDR1 and CDR2 (germline): SGHTS, YDEGEE. The V segment lost 2 bases and the J segment 5 bases; nucleotides outside the gene matches: 10. This CDR3 has 18 residues. DNA for the CDR3: TGTGCCAGCAGCTTTAGGACTAGCGGGGCCTCGAGGACCGGGGAGCTGTTTTTT. Protein product: CASSFRTSGASRTGELFF.

The V call is TRBV5-1, the J call TRBJ2-1; 7 bases map to TRBD2. V was pared by 2 bases and J by 7 bases, with 9 bases of the junction left unmatched. Germline V gene sequence: CDR1 SGHRS, CDR2 YFSETQ. This CDR3 region has 15 residues. CDR3 loop: CASSFNAGVVNEQFF. CDR3 DNA sequence: TGCGCCAGCAGCTTTAACGCGGGAGTAGTGAATGAGCAGTTCTTC.